This passage covers 7 T cell receptor beta chains from one sample sequenced in a study of cytomegalovirus exposure and HLA in healthy donors. Sequenced by immunoSEQ multiplex PCR; TCRdb stores in-frame clones only, minus some. Here the sample spans fewer than 120,000 clones, roughly 90% being singletons. The specimen was PBMCs. The receptor source for this set is a woman in her thirties in good health and CMV-seropositive.

This chain uses TRBV5-1 with TRBJ2-1, with 7 bases that match TRBD1. The length of the CDR3 is 17 residues. V gave up 3 bases and J gave up 2 bases; unmatched junction bases: 11. Germline CDR1 and CDR2: SGHRS and YFSETQ. The CDR3 loop reads CASSYATGALPYNEQFF. The DNA of the CDR3 is TGCGCCAGCAGCTACGCCACAGGGGCTCTCCCCTACAATGAGCAGTTCTTC.

V usage is TRBV7-9 and J usage is TRBJ2-2; TRBD2 agrees at 11 bases. The germline V gene has CDR1 SEHNR and CDR2 FQNEAQ (reference sequence). V was pared by 4 bases and J by 6 bases, with 1 base of the junction left unmatched. The CDR3 spans 14 residues. In DNA, the CDR3 is TGTGCCAGCAGCTCTAGCGGGGGGCCCGGGGAGCTGTTTTTT. It encodes CASSSSGGPGELFF.

V gene TRBV10-3 combines with J gene TRBJ2-7; D possibly corresponds to TRBD1 (7 bases). The germline V and J ends were trimmed by 6 bases and 1 base, with 13 bases remaining between them. In germline, CDR1 is ENHRY, CDR2 SYGVKD. There are 14 residues in the CDR3. The CDR3 loop reads CAISRTGLSYEQYF. The CDR3 DNA sequence: TGTGCCATCAGCCGGACAGGACTATCCTACGAGCAGTACTTC.

The gene calls are TRBV19 and TRBJ2-3, with D possibly being TRBD2 (5 bases). The CDR3 loop spans 19 amino acids. The ends were cut back, 1 base at V and 5 bases at J, with 25 bases in the middle. From germline, CDR1 is LNHDA and CDR2 SQIVND (reference sequence). The CDR3 loop reads CASSIGGPHRYAVVDTQYF. The CDR3 coding sequence is TGTGCCAGTAGTATAGGAGGGCCGCACAGATACGCAGTTGTAGATACGCAGTATTTT.

This chain uses TRBV27 with TRBJ2-5; 10 nucleotides match TRBD2. From germline, CDR1 is MNHEY and CDR2 SMNVEV (reference sequence). CDR3 length: 17 amino acids. V was pared by 5 bases and J by 2 bases, with 11 bases of the junction left unmatched. DNA for the CDR3: TGTGCCAGCAGTCTCCTCAGTACTAGCGGGACTCAAGAGACCCAGTACTTC. Protein sequence: CASSLLSTSGTQETQYF.

The chain couples TRBV30 to TRBJ2-1; TRBD2 aligns across 12 bases. The CDR3 is made up of 15 amino acids. Trimming cost V 2 bases and J 9 bases; bases outside gene matches: 8. Germline CDR1 GTSNPN, CDR2 SVGIG (reference sequence). The CDR3 sequence is CAWSSLAGGPGEQFF. The CDR3 region has the DNA TGTGCCTGGAGTAGCCTAGCGGGAGGGCCGGGTGAGCAGTTCTTC.

The rearrangement joins TRBV7-9 to TRBJ2-2, with D unclear. V was trimmed by 7 bases and J by 6 bases, leaving 12 bases between them. The CDR3 extends over 13 amino acids. The V gene's germline CDR1 is SEHNR and CDR2 FQNEAQ (reference sequence). For the CDR3, the DNA is TGTGCCAGCACCCCTGCGGCGGCCGGGGAGCTGTTTTTT. It specifies CASTPAAAGELFF.